The TCR beta chain under discussion was sequenced for a study of OX40 agonist ivuxolimab in advanced cancers. Overall study context: Patients receiving dose escalation had hepatocellular carcinoma, melanoma, renal cell or head and neck cancer.

As to this clone: Its antigen is as yet unknown.

TCRdb's table, derived via immunoSEQ multiplex PCR, lists solely in-frame clones and lacks some. This table has about 89,000 clones, just over 90% appearing once. Germline CDR1 and CDR2: SEHNR and FQNEAQ (reference sequence). Losses at the gene ends were 9 bases for V and 5 bases for J; bases not matched to a gene: 4. This CDR3 spans 12 amino acids. Study-wide results and caveats: The specificity for antigen of the expanded peripheral T cells was not determined.

This receptor was obtained from an adult with an advanced solid tumor such as melanoma, head and neck, liver or kidney cancer. Sequences were derived from CD4+ or CD8+ T cells sorted from blood, sampled in a trial of the OX40 agonist ivuxolimab. V is TRBV7-9 and J is TRBJ1-5, with TRBD1 identical over 7 bases. The DNA for the CDR3 is TGTGCCAGTGGGACAGACGATCAGCCCCAGCATTTT. Translated: CASGTDDQPQHF.